The 2 T cell receptor beta chains presented below share a single source sample, sequenced in a study of blood T cells in healthy people across ages (dated by TCRdb to the mid-2010s). To prepare the library, 5' RACE was applied. Sequencer: Illumina HiSeq 2500. A second PCR of about 6 to 11 cycles was performed with a sample-barcoded 5' primer and a J-beta primer mix. TCRdb reprocessing: public reads trimmed at Q25 with fastp, clones called with MiXCR, in-frame beta chains kept. CDR3 protein duplicates are merged, each entry listing the most common genes and DNA. The sample records about 570,000 distinct CDR3 sequences, 27% of which are singletons. The ten largest clonotypes hold around a sixth of the sample. The sequenced material came from blood. The source of these receptors is a woman in her 70s in good health.

The V call is TRBV5-1, the J call TRBJ2-6, with D maybe TRBD1 (5 bases). The CDR3 sequence is 17 residues long. Germline V gene lookup returns CDR1 SGHRS and CDR2 YFSETQ. Trimming shortened V by 0 bases and J by 0 bases, and 10 bases separated the two germline ends. For the CDR3, the DNA is TGCGCCAGCAGCTTGGGGGGCAGAAGCTCTGGGGCCAACGTCCTGACTTTC. This sequence encodes CASSLGGRSSGANVLTF.

The gene calls are TRBV27 and TRBJ2-1, with no clear D. Near its end, the DNA agrees better with TRBJ2-7, so the J call may be wrong. The CDR3 covers 18 residues. The germline V gene has CDR1 MNHEY and CDR2 SMNVEV (reference sequence). The CDR3 sequence is CASSFHGSSMSHSYEQYF. The CDR3, as DNA: TGTGCCAGCAGTTTCCACGGGTCTTCAATGAGCCACTCCTACGAGCAGTACTTC.